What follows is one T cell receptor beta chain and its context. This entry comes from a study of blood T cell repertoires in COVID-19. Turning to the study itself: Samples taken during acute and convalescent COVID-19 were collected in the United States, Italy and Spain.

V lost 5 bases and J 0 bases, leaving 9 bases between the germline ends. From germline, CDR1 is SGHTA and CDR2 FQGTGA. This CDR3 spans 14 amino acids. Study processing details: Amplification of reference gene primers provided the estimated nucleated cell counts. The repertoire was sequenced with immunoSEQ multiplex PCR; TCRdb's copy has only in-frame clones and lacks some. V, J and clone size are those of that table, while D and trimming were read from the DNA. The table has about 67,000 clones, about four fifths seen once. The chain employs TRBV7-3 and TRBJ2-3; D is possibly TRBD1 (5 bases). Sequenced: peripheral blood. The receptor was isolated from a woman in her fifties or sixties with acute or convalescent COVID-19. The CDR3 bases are TGTGCCAGCAGCGCAGGGTTGAGCACAGATACGCAGTATTTT. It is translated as CASSAGLSTDTQYF.